The 3 T cell receptor beta chains presented below share a single source sample, sequenced in a study of PD-L1 blockade in urothelial cancer. Time point denoted: pretreatment peripheral blood. Assay used: immunoSEQ multiplex PCR; TCRdb lists only in-frame clones, some missing. The table has 85,000 to 95,000 clones, more than 70% seen once. The sequences come from PBMCs, collected around atezolizumab (anti-PD-L1) treatment. All receptors derive from an elderly woman with urothelial cancer.

This clone occurred once. This chain links TRBV7-3 with TRBJ2-2; 7 positions agree with TRBD2. CDR1 is SGHTA and CDR2 is FQGTGA in the germline V gene. The length of the CDR3 is 14 residues. Germline trimming cut 9 bases from V and 2 bases from J; bases unmatched to any gene: 6. DNA of the CDR3: TGTGCCAGTCGCCGCGGGAGAAACACCGGGGAGCTGTTTTTT. Its protein product is CASRRGRNTGELFF.

V and J are TRBV6-5 and TRBJ1-1, with D maybe TRBD1 (5 bases). The V end was cut by 6 bases, the J end by 6 bases, with 17 bases between. The CDR3 is 14 amino acids. CDR1 and CDR2 (germline): MNHEY, SVGAGI. The CDR3 DNA follows: TGTGCCAGCAGGAAAGACGATCGACAGTCTGAAGCTTTCTTT. It encodes CASRKDDRQSEAFF.

J is TRBJ1-1 and V is TRBV6-1, with 8 bases that match TRBD1. Germline CDR1 and CDR2: MNHNS and SASEGT. The J segment lost 5 bases and the V segment lost 6 bases, leaving 11 bases of the junction unmatched. The CDR3 is made up of 15 amino acids. In DNA form, the CDR3 reads TGTGCCAGCAGGACCGAACAGGGGGTAGTGACTGAAGCTTTCTTT. As protein: CASRTEQGVVTEAFF.